The 13 T cell receptor beta chains below all came from one sample that was sequenced in a study of metastatic and nonmetastatic thyroid tumors. TCRdb reanalyzed the PCR reads with MiXCR. The data show about 25,000 clones, under 25% seen once. No patient received treatment before thyroid surgery. The sequenced sample consisted of blood. The source of these receptors is a male donor with papillary thyroid cancer or a benign thyroid nodule (not recorded which). Some clones in this sample may be carry-over from other donors' samples.

This clone was seen many times. The chain uses TRBV20-1 and TRBJ2-7; TRBD1 is a possible D gene (5 bases). Between the trimmed V and J ends, which lost 1 base and 3 bases, there was a span of 10 bases. Germline CDR1 DFQATT, CDR2 SNEGSKA (reference sequence). CDR3 length: 13 residues. The CDR3: CSARGTPLYEQYF. The CDR3 coding sequence is TGCAGTGCTAGAGGGACACCGCTCTACGAGCAGTACTTC.

The chain carries TRBV27 and TRBJ2-1; D is perhaps TRBD1 (6 bases). The CDR3 is 19 amino acids. CDR1 and CDR2 from the germline V gene are MNHEY and SMNVEV (reference sequence). Trimming stripped 4 bases from V and 5 bases from J, with 27 bases between. DNA for the CDR3: TGTGCCAGCAGTTCCCTGACGGAGCCATCGATGGGGACAAACAATGAGCAGTTCTTC. It yields the protein CASSSLTEPSMGTNNEQFF.

By share, this clone ranks as medium-sized. V is TRBV6-2 or TRBV6-3 and J is TRBJ2-7; D gene uncertain. The CDR3 is 17 amino acids. Germline CDR1 and CDR2: MNHEY and SVGEGT. V gave up 6 bases and J gave up 1 base, with 22 bases separating them. The CDR3 protein is CASSFPLVAQRSYEQYF. The CDR3 DNA reads TGTGCCAGCAGCTTTCCCCTAGTAGCCCAACGTTCCTACGAGCAGTACTTC.

This clone was picked up a small number of times. The CDR3 loop reads CASSESDREGGNTIYF. The CDR3 coding sequence is TGTGCCAGCAGTGAATCGGACAGGGAAGGTGGAAACACCATATATTTT. The chain carries TRBV6-1 and TRBJ1-3; 8 bases fit TRBD1. The CDR3 totals 16 residues. The J segment lost 3 bases and the V segment lost 2 bases, leaving 6 bases of the junction unmatched. Looked up from germline, CDR1 is MNHNS and CDR2 is SASEGT.

This chain connects TRBV7-9 to TRBJ2-7, with 7 bases identical to TRBD1. The J segment lost 2 bases and the V segment lost 6 bases, leaving 7 bases of the junction unmatched. The CDR3 length is 14 residues. Germline V CDR1 and CDR2: SEHNR, FQNEAQ (reference sequence). In DNA form, the CDR3 reads TGTGCCAGCAGAGATCGGGACAGCACCTACGAGCAGTACTTC. It specifies CASRDRDSTYEQYF. Based on the CDR3 plus reference TRBV7-9 and TRBJ2-7, the full variable domain is DTGVSQNPRHKITKRGQNVTFRCDPISEHNRLYWYRQTLGQGPEFLTYFQNEAQLEKSRLLSDRFSAERPKGSFSTLEIQRTEQGDSAMYLCASRDRDSTYEQYFGPGTRLTVT.

V is TRBV20-1 and J is TRBJ2-7; D remains unclear. V was shortened by 5 bases and J by 13 bases, with 18 bases between the two germline ends. Germline V lookup: CDR1 DFQATT, CDR2 SNEGSKA (reference sequence). The CDR3 spans 11 residues. CDR3 DNA: TGCAGTGCTGCCCACGACCGCTGGCCTTACTTC. It yields the protein CSAAHDRWPYF.

This clone was seen many times. The V gene is TRBV18, the J gene TRBJ1-6, with D unclear. Germline V CDR1 and CDR2: KGHSH, LQKENI. This CDR3 has 15 amino acids. V was clipped by 2 bases and J by 6 bases, with 11 bases between them. CDR3 DNA: TGTGCCAGCTCACCATCGGGTCCGATTAATTCACCCCTCCACTTT. Its translation: CASSPSGPINSPLHF.

There are many counts of this clone. The chain carries TRBV18 and TRBJ2-1, with TRBD1 as a possible D gene (7 bases). Trimming cost V 3 bases and J 10 bases, with 16 bases left between them. Germline V CDR1 and CDR2: KGHSH, LQKENI. CDR3 size: 14 residues. CDR3 protein: CASSPTRGEREQFF. The CDR3, as DNA: TGTGCCAGCTCACCTACCAGGGGGGAAAGGGAGCAGTTCTTC.

Comments on this clone: One end of the junction is discordant with germline, which a read error may explain. The J gene is TRBJ2-2, the V gene TRBV24-1; 9 nucleotides align to TRBD1. The CDR3 has 16 residues. Germline V gives CDR1 KGHDR, CDR2 SFDVKD. The CDR3 loop is CATSDTGQGMTGELFF. In DNA form, the CDR3 reads TGTGCCACCAGTGATACGGGACAGGGTATGACCGGTGAGCTGTTTTTT.

V is TRBV6-2 or TRBV6-3 and J is TRBJ2-7; TRBD1 matches at 7 bases. V dropped 2 bases and J dropped 3; count of bases not matched to a gene: 1. The CDR3 is made up of 13 amino acids. CDR1 and CDR2 from the germline V gene are MNHEY and SVGEGT. Here the CDR3 reads CASSYRDSYEQYF. CDR3 coding DNA: TGTGCCAGCAGTTACCGGGACAGCTACGAGCAGTACTTC.

The sample holds many counts of this clone. This chain uses TRBV5-1 with TRBJ2-3; perhaps TRBD1 as D (5 bases). This CDR3 is built from 12 residues. The ends were cut back, 5 bases at V and 5 bases at J, with 9 bases in the middle. Germline V CDR1 and CDR2: SGHRS, YFSETQ. This CDR3 is CASSEQGDTQYF. As DNA, the CDR3 is TGCGCCAGCAGTGAGCAGGGAGATACGCAGTATTTT.

The chain couples TRBV7-3 to TRBJ2-1; D perhaps matches TRBD2 (6 bases). The CDR3 has 15 amino acids. V was clipped by 2 bases and J by 7 bases, with 15 bases between them. CDR1 and CDR2 (germline): SGHTA, FQGTGA. The CDR3 DNA is TGTGCCAGCAGCTTATTACCTGGAGGGAGGAATGAGCAGTTCTTC. Translated, it gives CASSLLPGGRNEQFF.

This clone was found many times. This chain uses TRBV29-1 with TRBJ2-1; maybe TRBD2 (6 bases). The length of the CDR3 is 17 residues. Germline CDR1 reads SQVTM; CDR2 reads ANQGSEA. V lost 5 bases and J 4 bases, leaving 24 bases between the germline ends. The CDR3 here is CSVRGRLRGGIYNEQFF. CDR3 in DNA: TGCAGCGTTCGTGGACGCTTACGAGGCGGGATTTACAATGAGCAGTTCTTC.